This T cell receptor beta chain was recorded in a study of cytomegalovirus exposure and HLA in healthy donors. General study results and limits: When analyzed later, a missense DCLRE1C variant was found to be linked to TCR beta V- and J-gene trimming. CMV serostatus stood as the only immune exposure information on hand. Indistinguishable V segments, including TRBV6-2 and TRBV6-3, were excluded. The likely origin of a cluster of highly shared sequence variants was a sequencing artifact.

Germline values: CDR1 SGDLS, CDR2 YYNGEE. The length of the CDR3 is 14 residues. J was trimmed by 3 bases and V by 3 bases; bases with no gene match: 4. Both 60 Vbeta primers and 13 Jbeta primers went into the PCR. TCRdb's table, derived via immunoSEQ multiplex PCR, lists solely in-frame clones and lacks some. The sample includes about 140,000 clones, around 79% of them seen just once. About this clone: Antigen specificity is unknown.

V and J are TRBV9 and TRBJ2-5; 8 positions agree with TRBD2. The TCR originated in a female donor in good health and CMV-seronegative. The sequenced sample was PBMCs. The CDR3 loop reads CASSAGTSEETQYF. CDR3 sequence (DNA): TGTGCCAGCAGCGCGGGGACTAGTGAAGAGACCCAGTACTTC.